This TCR beta chain appears in the sequencing data of a study of T-cell memory formation after mild COVID-19. The CDR3 has 15 residues. Germline values: CDR1 DFQATT, CDR2 SNEGSKA (reference sequence). V lost 3 bases and J lost 4; bases outside the gene matches: 8. TCRdb passed the 5' RACE reads through MiXCR, listing each CDR3 protein once. The sample lists under 250,000 distinct CDR3 sequences; just over 15% were seen once. The table lists this clonotype with a few counts. The sequence was obtained from an adult woman who had mild COVID-19 (a few samples of this study predate the infection). Cell type and time point are not known. Sequenced material: PBMCs or a T cell subset sorted from them (not recorded which). The chain recombines TRBV20-1 with TRBJ2-3, with 9 bases identical to TRBD1. CDR3 region: CSARTWTGDADTQYF. In DNA, the CDR3 is TGCAGTGCTAGGACTTGGACAGGGGACGCAGATACGCAGTATTTT.